This is a list of T cell receptor beta chains from one sample in a study of early stage breast cancer tumors. The method was immunoSEQ multiplex PCR; TCRdb's version includes in-frame clones alone and lacks a portion of them. Of tens of thousands of clones in the sample, about three quarters were seen once. Sequenced material: blood. The receptors here all came from a person in their forties with breast cancer. CDR3s include the opening cysteine and the closing phenylalanine or tryptophan. Each record gives: J gene, clone size, D gene, V gene, CDR3 DNA, CDR3 protein. A D gene is named only where the DNA matches it firmly. Size is omitted from some rows. Given values are once, few, many or a class for expanded clones.

>TRBJ2-3|few|TRBD1|TRBV2
TGTGCCAGCAGCGGACAGGCTCAGTATTTT
CASSGQAQYF
>TRBJ2-5|once|-|TRBV7-8
TGTGCCAGCAGCTTTGGAGAGACCCAGTACTTC
CASSFGETQYF
>TRBJ2-1|-|-|TRBV30
TGTGCCTGGAGTGTAAGCATCCACAATGAGCAGTTCTTC
CAWSVSIHNEQFF
>TRBJ2-7|-|-|TRBV5-6
TGTGCTAGCAGCTTGATGGCCGACCTACGGACCTACGAGCAGTACTTC
CASSLMADLRTYEQYF
>TRBJ1-5|-|TRBD1|TRBV30
TGTGCCTGGAGTGGTACACAGGGGAGCAATCAGCCCCAGCATTTT
CAWSGTQGSNQPQHF
>TRBJ2-1|few|TRBD1|TRBV23-1
TGCGCCAGCACCTTGGCCGGGACAGACTACAATGAGCAGTTCTTC
CASTLAGTDYNEQFF
>TRBJ2-7|-|-|TRBV7-9
TGTGCCAGCAGCTTAGGAGTTTTGAGCTCCTACGAGCAGTACTTC
CASSLGVLSSYEQYF
>TRBJ1-4|-|TRBD1|TRBV19
TGTGCCAGTAGTGGGACAGGTTCAATTGAAAAACTGTTTTTT
CASSGTGSIEKLFF
>TRBJ1-5|-|TRBD1|TRBV7-2
TGTGCCAGCAGCGACAGGGTGAGCAATCAGCCCCAGCATTTT
CASSDRVSNQPQHF
>TRBJ2-2|-|TRBD2|TRBV7-3
TGTGCCAGCAGCTTGCTAGCGGCCACCGGGGAGCTGTTTTTT
CASSLLAATGELFF
>TRBJ2-1|-|-|TRBV6-6
TGTGCCAGCAGTTACATCCCCACACGTTACAATGAGCAGTTCTTC
CASSYIPTRYNEQFF
>TRBJ2-7|-|-|TRBV5-1
TGCGCCAGCAGCCCCGGTCGGGGGCTCTACGAGCAGTACTTC
CASSPGRGLYEQYF
>TRBJ2-1|-|TRBD2|TRBV5-1
TGCGCCAGCAGCATAGCGGGGCCCTACAATGAGCAGTTCTTC
CASSIAGPYNEQFF
>TRBJ2-1|-|-|TRBV7-2
TGTGCCAGCAGCTTAGATGGACGCAATGAGCAGTTCTTC
CASSLDGRNEQFF
>TRBJ2-7|-|TRBD2|TRBV27
TGTGCCAGCAGTCCGGCGGGAGGAGTGCAGCAGTACTTC
CASSPAGGVQQYF
>TRBJ2-1|-|TRBD2|TRBV4-2
TGTGCCAGCAGCCAAGACAAGCGGGGGAGGTCCTACAATGAGCAGTTCTTC
CASSQDKRGRSYNEQFF
>TRBJ2-5|-|TRBD2|TRBV7-3
TGTGCCAGCAGCTCGGGACTAGCGGGAGGGGAAGGGGAGACCCAGTACTTC
CASSSGLAGGEGETQYF
>TRBJ2-3|-|TRBD1|TRBV30
TGTGCCTGGAGTGTACAGGGGTTAAGCACAGATACGCAGTATTTT
CAWSVQGLSTDTQYF
>TRBJ1-1|-|-|TRBV9
TGTGCCAGCAGCCCCCAGGGGTTGAACACTGAAGCTTTCTTT
CASSPQGLNTEAFF
>TRBJ2-7|-|TRBD2|TRBV19
TGTGCCAGTAGTCCACAAATCCAGACTAGCGGGAGGGCTTCCCCTTTGGACTACGAGCAGTACTTC
CASSPQIQTSGRASPLDYEQYF
>TRBJ1-1|-|-|TRBV10-3
TGTGCCATCACCGAAGAGGGAGACACTGAAGCTTTCTTT
CAITEEGDTEAFF
>TRBJ2-1|-|TRBD2|TRBV7-2
TGTGCCAGCAGCTCAAGCGGGGGGACGTACAATGAGCAGTTCTTC
CASSSSGGTYNEQFF
>TRBJ2-5|-|-|TRBV15
TGTGCCACCCGGCCCCGGACAATAGCGCAAGAGACCCAGTACTTC
CATRPRTIAQETQYF
>TRBJ1-1|once|-|TRBV5-5
TGTGCCAGCAGCTCAGGACACTCGAACACTGAAGCTTTCTTT
CASSSGHSNTEAFF
>TRBJ1-3|few|-|TRBV27
TGTGCCAGCAGCGGCTCTGGAAACACCATATATTTT
CASSGSGNTIYF
>TRBJ2-6|-|-|TRBV11-3
TGTGCCAGCAGCTTAGGAGGACCCGGGGCCAACGTCCTGACTTTC
CASSLGGPGANVLTF
>TRBJ2-7|-|TRBD1|TRBV19
TGTGCCAGTAGTCTGACCGGGACAGGGGCTTACGAGCAGTACTTC
CASSLTGTGAYEQYF
>TRBJ2-1|-|-|TRBV5-6
TGTGCCAGCAGCTTGGTCCCACAGTGGCAGTTCTTC
CASSLVPQWQFF
>TRBJ1-4|-|-|TRBV30
TGTGCCTGGAGTCACAGGACTAATGAAAAACTGTTTTTT
CAWSHRTNEKLFF
>TRBJ2-7|-|TRBD1|TRBV10-3
TGTGCCATCAGTGCGGACAGGGGGCTCGGCGAGCAGTACTTC
CAISADRGLGEQYF
>TRBJ1-5|-|-|TRBV28
TGTGCCAGCAGTCTAGACGGAGCCTTTAGCAATCAGCCCCAGCATTTT
CASSLDGAFSNQPQHF
>TRBJ1-2|-|-|TRBV28
TGTGCCAGCAGTCCCCCCGGGGTCCGTAACTATGGCTACACCTTC
CASSPPGVRNYGYTF
>TRBJ1-2|-|TRBD1|TRBV7-6
TGTGCCAGCAGCCCGACCGGGACAGGGTTTGGCTACACCTTC
CASSPTGTGFGYTF
>TRBJ2-7|-|-|TRBV5-8
TGTGCCAGCAGCCCAGGCTACGAGCAGTACTTC
CASSPGYEQYF
>TRBJ2-7|-|-|TRBV6-5
TGTGCCAGCAGTTCAACCGAAACCTACGAGCAGTACTTC
CASSSTETYEQYF
>TRBJ2-1|-|-|TRBV11-3
TGTGCCAGCCAAGCGGGCTCCTACAATGAGCAGTTCTTC
CASQAGSYNEQFF
>TRBJ2-6|-|TRBD2|TRBV9
TGTGCCAGTGGCTCGGGACTAGCGGGAGTTTATGGGGCCAACGTCCTGACTTTC
CASGSGLAGVYGANVLTF
>TRBJ1-3|-|-|TRBV7-2
TGTGCCAGCGGATCAAGGAGTCCAGGAAACACCATATATTTT
CASGSRSPGNTIYF
>TRBJ2-7|once|TRBD2|TRBV30
TGTGCCTGGACTAGCGGGCTAGACTACGAGCAGTACTTC
CAWTSGLDYEQYF
>TRBJ2-3|-|TRBD2|TRBV30
TGTGCCTGGAGTAAGCGGGAGGGCCGAGATACGCAGTATTTT
CAWSKREGRDTQYF